Below, 9 T cell receptor beta chains from the same sample are listed, as sequenced in a study of T cells in Graves' hyperthyroidism and ophthalmopathy. TCR beta CDR3 region amplification was performed from RNA transcripts. TCR CDR3 regions were first amplified by RT-PCR with HTBI primers. TCRdb used MiXCR to reprocess the multiplex PCR reads, holding one entry per CDR3 protein. The table shows hundreds of thousands of distinct CDR3 sequences, with approximately 44% occurring only once. Sequences were obtained from peripheral blood or thyroid tissue (not recorded which). These receptors were obtained from a woman between 18 and 29 years old with Graves' hyperthyroidism.

A few counts support this clonotype. Here the CDR3 DNA reads TGCAGTGCCCGGACGGACCGAAGCTCTGGAAACACCATATATTTT. Translated, it gives CSARTDRSSGNTIYF. This chain joins TRBV20-1 and TRBJ1-3; D call uncertain. This CDR3 spans 15 amino acids. Deletions cut 6 bases from V and 0 bases from J, with 15 bases between. Germline CDR1 and CDR2: DFQATT and SNEGSKA (reference sequence).

Notes on this clonotype: This may be a read error: a much more frequent sequence differs by one nucleotide. The genes are TRBV2 and TRBJ1-6; D might be TRBD1 (5 bases). The CDR3 has 15 residues. Germline loops: CDR1 SNHLY, CDR2 FYNNEI. The chain's CDR3 is CARSELGVANSPLHF. CDR3 DNA sequence: TGTGCCCGCAGTGAATTGGGGGTAGCTAATTCACCCCTCCACTTT.

The chain combines TRBV10-3 with TRBJ1-1; D perhaps matches TRBD1 (5 bases). Germline CDR1 ENHRY, CDR2 SYGVKD. Trimming shortened V by 10 bases and J by 1 base, and 22 bases separated the two germline ends. The CDR3 is made up of 16 amino acids. The CDR3 sequence: CASIEPGGVRNTEAFF. In nucleotides, the CDR3 is TGTGCCAGCATCGAACCGGGGGGAGTAAGGAACACTGAAGCTTTCTTT.

Only a few counts were recorded for this clonotype. The chain joins TRBV20-1 to TRBJ1-5; no clear D gene. This CDR3 region has 14 residues. Germline V gives CDR1 DFQATT, CDR2 SNEGSKA (reference sequence). The V gene lost 6 bases and the J gene lost 3 bases, with 15 bases spanning the gap. This chain's CDR3 is CSAWEGNANQPQHF. The CDR3 DNA reads TGCAGTGCATGGGAAGGGAACGCCAATCAGCCCCAGCATTTT.

V and J are TRBV10-3 and TRBJ1-6, with TRBD1 matching over 11 bases. Trimming at V came to 8 bases and at J to 9 bases, leaving 6 bases not matched to a gene. Germline V gives CDR1 ENHRY, CDR2 SYGVKD. The CDR3 runs to 14 residues. CDR3 nucleotides: TGTGCCATCGGGGGGACAGGGGGACCTTCACCCCTCCACTTT. Its translation: CAIGGTGGPSPLHF.

As for this clonotype: This sequence may be a read error, since a much larger clone differs from it by one base. The chain has TRBV7-9 and TRBJ1-5, with D possibly TRBD1 on 5 matching bases. The CDR3 consists of 15 residues. The V and J ends lost 8 bases and 2 bases respectively, with 16 bases between them. Germline V gene data show CDR1 as SEHNR and CDR2 as FQNEAQ (reference sequence). In DNA, the CDR3 is TGTGCCAGCTCTCGGACACATACGGGCAATCAGCCCCAGCATTTT. This encodes CASSRTHTGNQPQHF.

This rearrangement joins TRBV7-2 to TRBJ2-7; 8 positions agree with TRBD1. CDR1 is SGHTA, CDR2 FQGNSA, per germline. Losses at the gene ends were 7 bases for V and 2 bases for J; bases not matched to a gene: 4. This CDR3 region has 13 residues. The CDR3 loop is CASTQGAAYEQYF. The CDR3, as DNA: TGTGCCAGCACCCAGGGGGCCGCCTACGAGCAGTACTTC.

This clonotype was seen only a few times. The V call is TRBV7-2, the J call TRBJ1-2; perhaps TRBD1 as D (5 bases). The CDR3 sequence is 13 residues long. V was cut by 8 bases and J by 6 bases, with 16 bases left in between. Germline V gene sequence: CDR1 SGHTA, CDR2 FQGNSA. Here the CDR3 DNA reads TGTGCCAGCCCCCTAGGGGCGGGCGATGGCTACACCTTC. Protein product: CASPLGAGDGYTF.

This clonotype was seen repeatedly, ten times or more. The rearrangement joins TRBV29-1 to TRBJ1-3; the D gene is possibly TRBD1 (6 bases). V was pared by 7 bases and J by 3 bases, with 16 bases between. Germline CDR1 SQVTM, CDR2 ANQGSEA. The length of the CDR3 is 14 residues. The DNA of the CDR3 is TGCAGCGCTCTGGCAGGGGCGGATGGAAACACCATATATTTT. Translation: CSALAGADGNTIYF.